Listed here are 31 T cell receptor beta chains from one sample, sequenced in a study of beta chain features in type 1 diabetes. Of the isolated RNA, all was reverse transcribed, and so the sequenced material was expressed TCRB transcripts. Assay: immunoSEQ multiplex PCR; the TCRdb copy retains only in-frame clones and omits some. The sample lists some 660,000 clones, about 14% seen once, with just under 0.04% in the top ten. Findings and limits, study-wide: TCRB CDR3 length was moderately but significantly reduced in all four CD4+ subsets of Type 1 diabetes patients.

These receptors' antigens are unknown. Input material: naive CD4+ T cells from blood. Receptor source: a man between 18 and 35 years old with type 1 diabetes.

This clone has just a few counts. The V gene is TRBV25-1, the J gene TRBJ2-1; the match to TRBD2 covers 8 bases. V gave up 4 bases and J gave up 2 bases; unmatched junction bases: 7. The CDR3 runs 16 residues. Germline V gene data show CDR1 as MGHDK and CDR2 as SYGVNS. DNA for the CDR3: TGTGCCAGCAGTGTAACTGGACTAGCCACCTACAATGAGCAGTTCTTC. Translating it yields CASSVTGLATYNEQFF. The whole variable domain, remainder taken from reference TRBV25-1 and TRBJ2-1, is EADIYQTPRYLVIGTGKKITLECSQTMGHDKMYWYQQDPGMELHLIHYSYGVNSTEKGDLSSESTVSRIRTEHFPLTLESARPSHTSQYLCASSVTGLATYNEQFFGPGTRLTVL.

The genes are TRBV28 and TRBJ1-2; unclear D gene. CDR3 length equals 11 residues. V lost 6 bases to trimming and J lost 5 bases, with 7 bases between them. Looked up from germline, CDR1 is MDHEN and CDR2 is SYDVKM. The CDR3 loop reads CASRSMYGYTF. For the CDR3, the DNA is TGTGCCAGCAGGTCGATGTATGGCTACACCTTC.

Note on this clone: The same CDR3 arises from other DNA sequences in this sample as well. The rearrangement links TRBV7-2 to TRBJ2-3; 10 nucleotides match TRBD2. This CDR3 is 16 amino acids long. Germline V lookup: CDR1 SGHTA, CDR2 FQGNSA. V shed 5 bases, J shed 2 bases, and the junction held 7 bases outside the gene matches. CDR3 protein: CASSPRTSGSTDTQYF. In nucleotides, the CDR3 is TGTGCCAGCAGCCCCCGGACTAGCGGTTCCACAGATACGCAGTATTTT.

In this sample, this clone turned up a few times. The chain has TRBV5-6 and TRBJ1-1, with D tentatively TRBD1 (6 bases). The germline V gene encodes CDR1 SGHDT and CDR2 YYEEEE. V lost 3 bases and J lost 4, with 16 bases in between. The CDR3 totals 15 residues. CDR3 coding DNA: TGTGCCAGCAGCTCACAGGGCTTTCGGATCACTGAAGCTTTCTTT. Translating it yields CASSSQGFRITEAFF.

The CDR3 sequence is CASSTASYNEQFF. The CDR3 DNA follows: TGCGCCAGCAGTACAGCTTCCTACAATGAGCAGTTCTTC. V usage is TRBV5-1 and J usage is TRBJ2-1, with unresolved D. V lost 5 bases and J 1 base, leaving 7 bases between the germline ends. The germline CDR1 and CDR2 sequences are SGHRS and YFSETQ. CDR3 length: 13 residues.

The chain has TRBV7-9 and TRBJ1-4; D may be TRBD1 (5 bases). V lost 5 bases and J 4 bases, leaving 17 bases between the germline ends. Germline V lookup: CDR1 SEHNR, CDR2 FQNEAQ (reference sequence). The CDR3 consists of 16 residues. For the CDR3, the DNA is TGTGCCAGCAGCCGTTCCGTACGAGGGGTTAATGAAAAACTGTTTTTT. Translated: CASSRSVRGVNEKLFF. Using reference TRBV7-9 and TRBJ1-4 for the parts outside the CDR3, the full variable domain is DTGVSQNPRHKITKRGQNVTFRCDPISEHNRLYWYRQTLGQGPEFLTYFQNEAQLEKSRLLSDRFSAERPKGSFSTLEIQRTEQGDSAMYLCASSRSVRGVNEKLFFGSGTQLSVL.

This clone was recorded a few times. The rearrangement joins TRBV5-4 to TRBJ2-7, with 11 bases fitting TRBD2. CDR1 is SGHNT and CDR2 is YYREEE in the germline V gene (reference sequence). The CDR3 runs 15 residues. V shed 5 bases, J shed 5 bases, and the junction held 9 bases outside the gene matches. Here the CDR3 DNA reads TGTGCCAGCAGAATAGCGGGAGGGCCCGAGAACGAGCAGTACTTC. Protein sequence: CASRIAGGPENEQYF.

The V and J genes are TRBV14 and TRBJ1-4, with D uncertain. V lost 1 base and J 7 bases, leaving 10 bases between the germline ends. This CDR3 contains 14 residues. Germline V gene lookup returns CDR1 SGHDN and CDR2 FVKESK. The CDR3, as DNA: TGTGCCAGCAGCCAAGGGTCTATCGGTGAAAAACTGTTTTTT. Translation gives CASSQGSIGEKLFF. The entire variable domain, with the rest obtained from reference TRBV14 and TRBJ1-4, is as follows: EAGVTQFPSHSVIEKGQTVTLRCDPISGHDNLYWYRRVMGKEIKFLLHFVKESKQDESGMPNNRFLAERTGGTYSTLKVQPAELEDSGVYFCASSQGSIGEKLFFGSGTQLSVL.

This sequence joins TRBV4-1 and TRBJ2-3, with 7 bases fitting TRBD1. CDR3 length equals 14 residues. Trimming cost V 5 bases and J 7 bases; bases outside gene matches: 9. CDR1 is MGHRA, CDR2 YSYEKL, per germline. CDR3 DNA: TGCGCCAGCAGCTTGGGACAGTTGACGTATACGCAGTATTTT. The encoded protein is CASSLGQLTYTQYF.

This clone was observed a handful of times. The V call is TRBV4-1, the J call TRBJ2-7; weak D call: TRBD2 (6 bases). Trimming left V 4 bases short and J 3 bases short, with 13 bases between. This CDR3 is 14 amino acids long. CDR1 is MGHRA, CDR2 YSYEKL, per germline. CDR3 nucleotides: TGCGCCAGCAGCCGACGAGCCGGGGGCTACGAGCAGTACTTC. It specifies CASSRRAGGYEQYF.

As concerns this clone: Other DNA sequences in this specimen translate into the identical CDR3. The rearrangement uses TRBV30 and TRBJ2-7; D unclear. Germline CDR1 GTSNPN, CDR2 SVGIG (reference sequence). V was clipped by 0 bases and J by 5 bases, with 5 bases between them. The CDR3 length is 11 residues. In DNA form, the CDR3 reads TGTGCCTGGAGTGTAAGGGACGAGCAGTACTTC. Translated, it gives CAWSVRDEQYF.

This clone has only a few counts. This chain uses TRBV5-1 with TRBJ2-3; D not certain. The CDR3 spans 13 residues. V was clipped by 0 bases and J by 4 bases, with 6 bases between them. The germline CDR1 and CDR2 sequences are SGHRS and YFSETQ. CDR3 in amino acids: CASSLGSADTQYF. The CDR3 DNA follows: TGCGCCAGCAGCTTGGGATCCGCAGATACGCAGTATTTT. Based on the CDR3 plus reference TRBV5-1 and TRBJ2-3, the full variable domain is KAGVTQTPRYLIKTRGQQVTLSCSPISGHRSVSWYQQTPGQGLQFLFEYFSETQRNKGNFPGRFSGRQFSNSRSEMNVSTLELGDSALYLCASSLGSADTQYFGPGTRLTVL.

The chain carries TRBV4-2 and TRBJ2-7, with 11 bases aligning to TRBD1. The germline V gene encodes CDR1 LGHNA and CDR2 YNFKEQ. CDR3 length: 15 residues. With V trimmed by 3 bases and J by 2 bases, 3 bases remained unmatched. The CDR3 DNA follows: TGTGCCAGCAGCCAGGGACAGGGGGACGCCTACGAGCAGTACTTC. Amino acid sequence: CASSQGQGDAYEQYF.

This clone was counted many times. The chain uses TRBV21-1 and TRBJ2-1. TRBV21-1 is a recognized pseudogene. This CDR3 has 13 residues. CDR3 coding DNA: TGTGCCAGCTACGAGAGGGGTATGGGTGAGCAGTTCTTC. Residues: CASYERGMGEQFF.

This clone was seen a handful of times. This sequence joins TRBV28 and TRBJ2-5; D is unclear. The CDR3 contains 16 residues. Trimming left V 1 base short and J 1 base short, with 13 bases between. Per germline, CDR1 MDHEN and CDR2 SYDVKM. CDR3 residues: CASSLFPMRIQETQYF. The CDR3 DNA reads as TGTGCCAGCAGTTTATTTCCGATGAGGATCCAAGAGACCCAGTACTTC.

This clone was counted between two and nine times. Distinct nucleotide sequences in the sample also encode this CDR3. This chain uses TRBV9 with TRBJ2-2; D could derive from TRBD1 or TRBD2 (5 bases each). V lost 0 bases, J lost 2 bases, and 8 bases lay in between. The germline V gene encodes CDR1 SGDLS and CDR2 YYNGEE. This CDR3 is built from 15 residues. CDR3 loop: CASSVGDLNTGELFF. CDR3 bases: TGTGCCAGCAGCGTAGGGGACCTAAACACCGGGGAGCTGTTTTTT.

This clone was counted between two and nine times. This chain joins TRBV29-1 and TRBJ1-4, with a possible D match to TRBD1 (6 bases). This CDR3 is built from 13 residues. Germline loops: CDR1 SQVTM, CDR2 ANQGSEA. The V end was cut by 6 bases, the J end by 7 bases, with 15 bases between. For the CDR3, the DNA is TGCAGCGTGTACAGGGTAGGGGGTGAAAAACTGTTTTTT. Translation: CSVYRVGGEKLFF.

The chain couples TRBV5-6 to TRBJ2-7; D perhaps matches TRBD1 (6 bases). Germline V gene lookup returns CDR1 SGHDT and CDR2 YYEEEE. V was cut by 4 bases and J by 7 bases, with 15 bases left in between. The CDR3 is 13 residues long. The CDR3 spells CASSPFIDREQYF. In DNA form, the CDR3 reads TGTGCCAGCAGCCCATTCATCGACAGGGAGCAGTACTTC.

This clone has just a few counts. The gene calls are TRBV28 and TRBJ2-3; TRBD1 might be the D (6 bases). The CDR3 has 14 residues. With 2 bases removed from V and 5 bases from J, the gap between germline ends came to 11 bases. Germline CDR1 and CDR2: MDHEN and SYDVKM. The DNA of the CDR3 is TGTGCCAGCAGTTTAGAACAGGGAGAAGATACGCAGTATTTT. It yields the protein CASSLEQGEDTQYF.

This chain links TRBV5-1 with TRBJ2-5; D gene unclear. Trimming pared 1 base from V and 2 bases from J, leaving 12 bases between. Germline CDR1 SGHRS, CDR2 YFSETQ. The CDR3 is made up of 15 amino acids. CDR3 loop: CASSLLGSLQETQYF. CDR3 coding DNA: TGCGCCAGCAGCTTGCTAGGATCTCTTCAAGAGACCCAGTACTTC.

The genes are TRBV10-3 and TRBJ1-2; possible D gene TRBD1, 6 bases. The CDR3 has 15 amino acids. Germline V gene sequence: CDR1 ENHRY, CDR2 SYGVKD. The germline V and J ends were trimmed by 2 bases and 0 bases, with 10 bases remaining between them. CDR3 nucleotides: TGTGCCATCAGTGAGGGACCAGGGGCTAACTATGGCTACACCTTC. It encodes CAISEGPGANYGYTF.

The chain recombines TRBV7-2 with TRBJ2-3; D perhaps matches TRBD2 (7 bases). Germline V lookup: CDR1 SGHTA, CDR2 FQGNSA. CDR3 length: 15 amino acids. Trimming cost V 4 bases and J 6 bases, with 17 bases left between them. The CDR3 nucleotides are TGTGCCAGCAGCTATCGAGGGGGGGCGCGGGATACGCAGTATTTT. This codes for CASSYRGGARDTQYF.

In its sample, this clone was seen a few times. This chain connects TRBV4-3 to TRBJ2-3, with D possibly being TRBD1 or TRBD2 (5 bases each). Deletions cut 4 bases from V and 4 bases from J, with 12 bases between. The CDR3 runs 14 residues. Germline loops: CDR1 LGHNA, CDR2 YSLEER. This chain's CDR3 is CASSLQGAADTQYF. Here the CDR3 DNA reads TGCGCCAGCAGCCTCCAGGGAGCGGCAGATACGCAGTATTTT.

This clone turned up a few times. V and J are TRBV7-2 and TRBJ2-1; no firm D call. V lost 1 base and J lost 5, with 15 bases in between. This CDR3 is 16 amino acids long. Per germline, CDR1 SGHTA and CDR2 FQGNSA. Here the CDR3 DNA reads TGTGCCAGCAGCTTAGGTGGAACAGTACGTCACAATGAGCAGTTCTTC. It encodes CASSLGGTVRHNEQFF.

This clone came up once. V and J are TRBV5-6 and TRBJ2-3, with D possibly being TRBD2 (7 bases). V was pared by 4 bases and J by 0 bases, with 15 bases between. Germline V gives CDR1 SGHDT, CDR2 YYEEEE. This CDR3 is built from 16 residues. The DNA of the CDR3 is TGTGCCAGCAGCCCCTGGGCGGGGGCCAGCACAGATACGCAGTATTTT. Protein: CASSPWAGASTDTQYF.

The chain joins TRBV9 to TRBJ1-1; D possibly corresponds to TRBD1 (5 bases). Germline CDR1 is SGDLS and CDR2 is YYNGEE. CDR3 length: 18 amino acids. With 0 bases removed from V and 3 bases from J, the gap between germline ends came to 21 bases. In DNA form, the CDR3 reads TGTGCCAGCAGCGTAGACGTGGGACCTCCTCGGCGGGACACTGAAGCTTTCTTT. Its translation is CASSVDVGPPRRDTEAFF.

The V and J genes are TRBV2 and TRBJ1-2; D perhaps matches TRBD1 (6 bases). The CDR3 covers 13 residues. The V gene lost 4 bases and the J gene lost 4 bases, with 10 bases spanning the gap. Germline loops: CDR1 SNHLY, CDR2 FYNNEI. CDR3 protein: CASSGNRAYGYTF. The DNA of the CDR3 is TGTGCCAGCAGTGGCAACAGGGCCTATGGCTACACCTTC.

V gene TRBV7-2 combines with J gene TRBJ1-4; tentatively, D is TRBD1 (5 bases). V shed 8 bases and J shed 6 bases, with 13 bases lying between them. The CDR3 runs 13 residues. Germline CDR1 is SGHTA and CDR2 is FQGNSA. The DNA of the CDR3 is TGTGCCAGCGGAACAGGTCCTTATGAAAAACTGTTTTTT. Translation: CASGTGPYEKLFF. Full variable domain (remainder filled in from reference TRBV7-2 and TRBJ1-4): GAGVSQSPSNKVTEKGKDVELRCDPISGHTALYWYRQSLGQGLEFLIYFQGNSAPDKSGLPSDRFSAERTGGSVSTLTIQRTQQEDSAVYLCASGTGPYEKLFFGSGTQLSVL.

This clone appeared a single time. The CDR3 region is CASSPFGRFSYEQYF. CDR3 coding DNA: TGTGCCAGCAGCCCCTTCGGGCGCTTCTCCTACGAGCAGTACTTC. The chain uses TRBV7-8 and TRBJ2-7; no reliable D call. The length of the CDR3 is 15 residues. Trimming shortened V by 5 bases and J by 0 bases, and 14 bases separated the two germline ends. CDR1 SGHVS and CDR2 FQNEAQ come from the germline V gene.

The sample holds a few counts of this clone. This chain links TRBV28 with TRBJ2-5, with 8 positions matching TRBD1. V was pared by 8 bases and J by 9 bases, with 17 bases of the junction left unmatched. This CDR3 has 15 residues. Per germline, CDR1 MDHEN and CDR2 SYDVKM. The CDR3 reads CASFRAGGARRAQYF. CDR3 DNA: TGTGCCAGCTTTAGGGCAGGGGGCGCAAGGAGGGCCCAGTACTTC.

The CDR3 region is CSVDPGGGEQFF. In DNA form, the CDR3 reads TGCAGCGTTGACCCAGGGGGGGGTGAGCAGTTCTTC. The J gene is TRBJ2-1, the V gene TRBV29-1; possibly TRBD1 or TRBD2 for D (7 bases each). The CDR3 has 12 residues. V was trimmed by 3 bases and J by 9 bases, leaving 12 bases between them. Germline V lookup: CDR1 SQVTM, CDR2 ANQGSEA.